This T cell receptor (beta chain) was captured in a study of shared clonotypes between healthy human individuals. At the level of the study: Three plates each covered CD4 naive and memory; CD8 naive two, CD8 memory one. Points from the study as a whole: For sorted subsets, rarefaction showed incomplete sequencing despite large depth. It was expected that sequencing depth would affect clonotype sharing among donors.

From germline, CDR1 is MNHEY and CDR2 SMNVEV (reference sequence). The CDR3 spans 13 residues. V was cut by 5 bases and J by 1 base, with 9 bases left in between. Some clones are missing from TCRdb's copy, which holds only in-frame ones; the method was immunoSEQ multiplex PCR. This sample carries hundreds of thousands of clones, roughly 87% of them seen once, and the ten largest clones take roughly 17%. Regarding this clone: Its matching antigen is unknown. At the DNA level, this CDR3 is encoded by other sequences in the same sample as well.

This rearrangement joins TRBV27 to TRBJ2-7, with a possible D match to TRBD1 (6 bases). The specimen was memory CD8+ T cells sorted from blood. The subset here: CD45RO+ cells pooled with CCR7-negative TemRA cells. The receptor's source is a man aged 18 to 35 in good health. This chain's CDR3 is CASSIQGSYEQYF. Here the CDR3 DNA reads TGTGCCAGCAGTATACAGGGTTCCTACGAGCAGTACTTC.